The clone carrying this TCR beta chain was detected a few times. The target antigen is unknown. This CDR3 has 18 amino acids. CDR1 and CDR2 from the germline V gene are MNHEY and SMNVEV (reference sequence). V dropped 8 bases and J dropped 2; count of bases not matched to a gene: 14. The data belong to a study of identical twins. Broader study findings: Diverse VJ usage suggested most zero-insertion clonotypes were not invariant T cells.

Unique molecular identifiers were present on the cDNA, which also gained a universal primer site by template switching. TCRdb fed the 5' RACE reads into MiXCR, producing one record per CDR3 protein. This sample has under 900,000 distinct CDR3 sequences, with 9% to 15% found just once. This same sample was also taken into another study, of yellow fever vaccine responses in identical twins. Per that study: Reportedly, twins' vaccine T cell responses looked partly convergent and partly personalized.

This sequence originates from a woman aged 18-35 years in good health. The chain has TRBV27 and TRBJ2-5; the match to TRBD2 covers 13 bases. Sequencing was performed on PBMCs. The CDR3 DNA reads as TGTGCCAGCGTGGGATATCGGACTAGCGGGGGACTACAAGAGACCCAGTACTTC. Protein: CASVGYRTSGGLQETQYF.